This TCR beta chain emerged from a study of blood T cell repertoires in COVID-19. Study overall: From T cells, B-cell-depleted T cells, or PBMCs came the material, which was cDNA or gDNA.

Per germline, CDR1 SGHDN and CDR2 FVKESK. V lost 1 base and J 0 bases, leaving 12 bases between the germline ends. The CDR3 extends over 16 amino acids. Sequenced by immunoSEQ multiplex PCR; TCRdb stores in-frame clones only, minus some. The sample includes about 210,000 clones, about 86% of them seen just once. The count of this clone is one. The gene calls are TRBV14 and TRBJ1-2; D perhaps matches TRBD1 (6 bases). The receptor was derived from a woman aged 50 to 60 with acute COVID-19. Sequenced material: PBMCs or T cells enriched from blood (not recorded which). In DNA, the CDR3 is TGTGCCAGCAGCCAAGCGAGGACAGCAGCTAACTATGGCTACACCTTC. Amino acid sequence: CASSQARTAANYGYTF.